The 14 T cell receptor beta chains below all came from one sample that was sequenced in a study of identical twins. TCRdb reanalysed the 5' RACE reads using MiXCR and keeps one entry per CDR3 protein. The table shows around 690,000 distinct CDR3 sequences, with approximately 21% occurring only once. This sample also belongs to another study, concerning T cells expressing NK-cell markers.

The sample taken for sequencing was PBMCs. The source of these receptors is a woman aged 18-29 years in good health.

The chain has TRBV29-1 and TRBJ2-3; the match to TRBD2 covers 10 bases. Germline-derived CDR1 and CDR2 are SQVTM and ANQGSEA. This CDR3 contains 17 residues. The J segment lost 3 bases and the V segment lost 6 bases, leaving 15 bases of the junction unmatched. CDR3 residues: CSVGAASGGVVTDTQYF. CDR3 bases: TGCAGCGTGGGGGCGGCTAGCGGGGGAGTAGTTACAGATACGCAGTATTTT.

This clonotype was counted between two and nine times. The V gene is TRBV6-1, the J gene TRBJ2-7; 8 nucleotides agree with TRBD1. CDR3 length: 14 residues. Germline values: CDR1 MNHNS, CDR2 SASEGT. V shed 6 bases and J 2 bases; nucleotides not matched to a gene: 6. CDR3 nucleotide sequence: TGTGCCAGCAGACCCGGGACAGGCACCTACGAGCAGTACTTC. Its protein is CASRPGTGTYEQYF.

This clonotype was seen more than once but under ten times. CDR3 DNA sequence: TGCAGTGCTGGCGTAGCGAGAACCTCCTACAATGAGCAGTTCTTC. It encodes CSAGVARTSYNEQFF. V gene TRBV20-1 combines with J gene TRBJ2-1; D is perhaps TRBD2 (5 bases). Germline CDR1 is DFQATT and CDR2 is SNEGSKA (reference sequence). The CDR3 covers 15 residues. The germline V and J ends were trimmed by 5 bases and 0 bases, with 14 bases remaining between them.

This clonotype was picked up a small number of times. The V and J genes are TRBV6-1 and TRBJ2-2; 7 bases agree with TRBD2. CDR3 length: 15 amino acids. V was clipped by 8 bases and J by 6 bases; unmatched bases: 12. The germline V gene has CDR1 MNHNS and CDR2 SASEGT. CDR3 protein: CASGGMISGSGELFF. The CDR3 DNA follows: TGTGCCAGCGGTGGGATGATTAGCGGGTCCGGGGAGCTGTTTTTT.

This CDR3 is CASSQDGVMNTEAFF. Here the CDR3 DNA reads TGTGCCAGCAGCCAAGATGGGGTAATGAACACTGAAGCTTTCTTT. The V call is TRBV3-1, the J call TRBJ1-1; D gene ambiguous. V was pared by 0 bases and J by 0 bases, with 8 bases between. Germline values: CDR1 LGHDT, CDR2 YNNKEL (reference sequence). This CDR3 has 15 amino acids. Drawing the rest from reference TRBV3-1 and TRBJ1-1, the complete variable domain is DTAVSQTPKYLVTQMGNDKSIKCEQNLGHDTMYWYKQDSKKFLKIMFSYNNKELIINETVPNRFSPKSPDKAHLNLHINSLELGDSAVYFCASSQDGVMNTEAFFGQGTRLTVV.

This rearrangement joins TRBV18 to TRBJ2-1, with D possibly matching TRBD1 (5 bases). V was pared by 2 bases and J by 6 bases, with 14 bases between. The CDR3 consists of 15 residues. Per germline, CDR1 KGHSH and CDR2 LQKENI. CDR3: CASSPATASLNEQFF. CDR3 nucleotides: TGTGCCAGCTCACCAGCGACAGCTTCCCTCAATGAGCAGTTCTTC.

The chain employs TRBV12-3 or TRBV12-4 and TRBJ2-5, with TRBD2 as a possible D gene (6 bases). The CDR3 extends over 16 amino acids. The V end was cut by 7 bases, the J end by 7 bases, with 25 bases between. DNA for the CDR3: TGTGCCAGCACCCTTGAAAGCGGAGGGGCCGTCGGGACCCAGTACTTC. As protein: CASTLESGGAVGTQYF.

The chain combines TRBV5-1 with TRBJ1-1, with 9 bases lining up with TRBD1. Germline lookup yields CDR1 SGHRS and CDR2 YFSETQ. The ends lost 4 bases at V and 7 bases at J; junction bases unmatched: 5. The CDR3 extends over 13 amino acids. CDR3 amino acids: CASSETGGGEAFF. CDR3 DNA: TGCGCCAGCAGCGAAACAGGGGGCGGTGAAGCTTTCTTT.

This clonotype came up a few times. J is TRBJ2-3 and V is TRBV9; 10 nucleotides line up with TRBD1. Germline loops: CDR1 SGDLS, CDR2 YYNGEE. This CDR3 contains 16 residues. Losses at the gene ends were 4 bases for V and 4 bases for J; bases not matched to a gene: 9. The CDR3: CASSSSGTGVPDTQYF. CDR3 DNA sequence: TGTGCCAGCAGCTCCTCCGGGACAGGGGTCCCAGATACGCAGTATTTT.

This clonotype was counted between two and nine times. J is TRBJ2-3 and V is TRBV20-1; D possibly uses TRBD1 or TRBD2 (6 bases each). The V and J ends lost 6 bases and 0 bases respectively, with 13 bases between them. The CDR3 length is 14 residues. Germline loops: CDR1 DFQATT, CDR2 SNEGSKA (reference sequence). The CDR3 loop reads CSAHGGASTDTQYF. The CDR3 bases are TGCAGTGCCCACGGGGGCGCCAGCACAGATACGCAGTATTTT.

The rearrangement joins TRBV19 to TRBJ1-1; no firm D call. Trimming removed 1 base at V and 7 bases at J, with 7 bases between. Per the germline V gene, CDR1 is LNHDA and CDR2 is SQIVND (reference sequence). The CDR3 covers 12 residues. The CDR3 protein is CASSIGRNEAFF. As DNA, the CDR3 is TGTGCCAGTAGTATAGGACGAAATGAAGCTTTCTTT.

This clonotype was counted between two and nine times. The chain has TRBV4-2 and TRBJ2-7; possible D gene TRBD2, 6 bases. The V gene's germline CDR1 is LGHNA and CDR2 YNFKEQ. V was cut by 4 bases and J by 0 bases, with 10 bases left in between. The CDR3 consists of 14 residues. Here the CDR3 DNA reads TGTGCCAGCAGCCCTCGACTAGACTCCTACGAGCAGTACTTC. Translation: CASSPRLDSYEQYF.

The chain uses TRBV9 and TRBJ2-1, with no clear D. Trimming shortened V by 3 bases and J by 7 bases, and 11 bases separated the two germline ends. The germline CDR1 and CDR2 sequences are SGDLS and YYNGEE. The CDR3 has 13 residues. The CDR3 DNA reads TGTGCCAGCAGCGCACCTCTGAGGAATGAGCAGTTCTTC. Its translation is CASSAPLRNEQFF.

This clonotype was seen a handful of times. V usage is TRBV29-1 and J usage is TRBJ2-7, with D perhaps matching TRBD2 (6 bases). V lost 4 bases and J lost 0, with 16 bases in between. Per the germline V gene, CDR1 is SQVTM and CDR2 is ANQGSEA. The CDR3 sequence is 15 residues long. In nucleotides, the CDR3 is TGCAGCGTTGTGGGAGGCCGAGCGAGCTCCTACGAGCAGTACTTC. It is translated as CSVVGGRASSYEQYF.